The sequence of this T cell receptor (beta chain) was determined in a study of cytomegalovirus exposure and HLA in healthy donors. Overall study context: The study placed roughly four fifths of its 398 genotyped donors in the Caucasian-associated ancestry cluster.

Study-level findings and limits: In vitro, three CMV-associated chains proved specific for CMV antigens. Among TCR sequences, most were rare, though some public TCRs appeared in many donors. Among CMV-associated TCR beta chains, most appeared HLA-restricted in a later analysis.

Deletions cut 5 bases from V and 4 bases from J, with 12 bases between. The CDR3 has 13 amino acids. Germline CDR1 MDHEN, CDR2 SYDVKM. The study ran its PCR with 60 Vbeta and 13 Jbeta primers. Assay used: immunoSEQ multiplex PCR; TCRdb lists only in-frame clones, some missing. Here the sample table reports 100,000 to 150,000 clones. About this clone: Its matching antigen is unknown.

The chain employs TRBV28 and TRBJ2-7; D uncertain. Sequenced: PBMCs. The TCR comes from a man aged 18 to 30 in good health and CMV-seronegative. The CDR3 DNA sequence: TGTGCCAGCAGTACCAGAGGCCCATACGAGCAGTACTTC. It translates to CASSTRGPYEQYF.